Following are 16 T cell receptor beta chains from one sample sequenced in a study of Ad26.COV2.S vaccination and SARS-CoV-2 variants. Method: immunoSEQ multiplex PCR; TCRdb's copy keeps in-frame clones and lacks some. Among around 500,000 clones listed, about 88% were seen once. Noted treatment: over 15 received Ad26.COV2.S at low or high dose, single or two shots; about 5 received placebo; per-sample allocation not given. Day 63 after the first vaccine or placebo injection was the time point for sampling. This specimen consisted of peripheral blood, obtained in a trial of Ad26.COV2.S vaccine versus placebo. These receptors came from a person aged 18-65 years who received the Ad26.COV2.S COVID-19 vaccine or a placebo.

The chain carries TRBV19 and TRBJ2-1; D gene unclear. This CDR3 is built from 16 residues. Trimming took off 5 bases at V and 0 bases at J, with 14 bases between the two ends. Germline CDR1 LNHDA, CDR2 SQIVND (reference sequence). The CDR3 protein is CASSLAATDSYNEQFF. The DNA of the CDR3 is TGTGCCAGTAGTCTGGCAGCCACCGACTCCTACAATGAGCAGTTCTTC.

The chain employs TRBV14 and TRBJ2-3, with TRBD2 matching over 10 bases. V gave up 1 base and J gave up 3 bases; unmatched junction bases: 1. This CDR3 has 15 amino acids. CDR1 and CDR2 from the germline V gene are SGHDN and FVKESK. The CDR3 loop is CASSQGLAGTDTQYF. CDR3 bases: TGTGCCAGCAGCCAAGGACTAGCGGGTACAGATACGCAGTATTTT.

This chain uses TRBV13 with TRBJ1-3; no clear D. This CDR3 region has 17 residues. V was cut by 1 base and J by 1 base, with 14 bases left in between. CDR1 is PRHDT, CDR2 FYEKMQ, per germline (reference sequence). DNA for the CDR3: TGTGCCAGCAGCTTAGAAATGGGAGTAACTTCTGGAAACACCATATATTTT. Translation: CASSLEMGVTSGNTIYF.

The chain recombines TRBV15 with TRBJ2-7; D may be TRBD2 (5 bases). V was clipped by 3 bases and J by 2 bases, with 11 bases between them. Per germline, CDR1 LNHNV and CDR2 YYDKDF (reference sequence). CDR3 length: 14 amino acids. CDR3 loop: CATSRAGITYEQYF. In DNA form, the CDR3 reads TGTGCCACCAGCAGGGCCGGGATTACCTACGAGCAGTACTTC.

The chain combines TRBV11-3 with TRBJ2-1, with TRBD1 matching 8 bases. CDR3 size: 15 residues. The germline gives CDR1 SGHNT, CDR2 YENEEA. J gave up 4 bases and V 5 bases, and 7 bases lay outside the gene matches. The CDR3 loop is CASSPGQGPYNEQFF. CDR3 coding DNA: TGTGCCAGCAGCCCTGGACAGGGACCATACAATGAGCAGTTCTTC.

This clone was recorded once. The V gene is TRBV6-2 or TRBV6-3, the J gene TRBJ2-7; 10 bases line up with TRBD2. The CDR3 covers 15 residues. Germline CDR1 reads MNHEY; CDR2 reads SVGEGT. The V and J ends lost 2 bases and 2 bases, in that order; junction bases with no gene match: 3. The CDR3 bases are TGTGCCAGCAGTTACAGGAGCGGGGGGGCCTACGAGCAGTACTTC. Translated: CASSYRSGGAYEQYF.

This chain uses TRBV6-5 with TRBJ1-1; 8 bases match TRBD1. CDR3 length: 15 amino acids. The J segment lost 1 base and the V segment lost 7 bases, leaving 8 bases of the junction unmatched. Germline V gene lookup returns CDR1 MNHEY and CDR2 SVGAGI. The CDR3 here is CASKHAGTGNTEAFF. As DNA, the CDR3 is TGTGCCAGCAAACACGCCGGGACAGGGAACACTGAAGCTTTCTTT.

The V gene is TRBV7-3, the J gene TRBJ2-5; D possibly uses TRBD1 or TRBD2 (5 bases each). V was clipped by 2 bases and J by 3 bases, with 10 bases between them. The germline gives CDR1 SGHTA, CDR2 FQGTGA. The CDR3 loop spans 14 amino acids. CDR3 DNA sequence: TGTGCCAGCAGCTTACATGGGGGTAAAGAGACCCAGTACTTC. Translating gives CASSLHGGKETQYF.

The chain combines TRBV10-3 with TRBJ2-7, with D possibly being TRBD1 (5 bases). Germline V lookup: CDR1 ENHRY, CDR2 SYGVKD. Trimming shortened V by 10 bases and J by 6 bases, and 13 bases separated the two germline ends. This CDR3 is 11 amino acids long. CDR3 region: CATRVSSEQYF. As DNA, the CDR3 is TGTGCCACCAGGGTGTCGTCCGAGCAGTACTTC.

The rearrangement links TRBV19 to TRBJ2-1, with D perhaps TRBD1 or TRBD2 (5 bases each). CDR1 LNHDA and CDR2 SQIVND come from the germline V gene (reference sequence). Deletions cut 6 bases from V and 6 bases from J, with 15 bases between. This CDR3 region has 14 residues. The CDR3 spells CASRFRASGNEQFF. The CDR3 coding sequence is TGTGCCAGTAGATTCAGGGCGAGCGGCAATGAGCAGTTCTTC.

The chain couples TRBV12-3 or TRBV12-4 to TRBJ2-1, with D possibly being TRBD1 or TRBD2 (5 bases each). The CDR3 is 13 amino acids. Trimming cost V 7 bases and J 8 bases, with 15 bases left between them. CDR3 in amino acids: CASTMGDWDEQFF. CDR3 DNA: TGTGCCAGCACCATGGGGGATTGGGATGAGCAGTTCTTC.

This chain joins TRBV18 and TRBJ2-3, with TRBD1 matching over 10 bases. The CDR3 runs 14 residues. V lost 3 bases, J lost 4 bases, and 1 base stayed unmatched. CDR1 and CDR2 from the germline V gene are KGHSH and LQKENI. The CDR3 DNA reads TGTGCCAGCTCACCCGGGACAGGGGCAGATACGCAGTATTTT. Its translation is CASSPGTGADTQYF.

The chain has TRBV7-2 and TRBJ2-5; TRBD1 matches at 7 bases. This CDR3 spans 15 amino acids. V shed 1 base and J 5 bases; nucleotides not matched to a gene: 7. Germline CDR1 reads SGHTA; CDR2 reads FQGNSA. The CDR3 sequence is CASSLDRGGRETQYF. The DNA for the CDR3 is TGTGCCAGCAGCTTAGACAGGGGTGGTCGTGAGACCCAGTACTTC.

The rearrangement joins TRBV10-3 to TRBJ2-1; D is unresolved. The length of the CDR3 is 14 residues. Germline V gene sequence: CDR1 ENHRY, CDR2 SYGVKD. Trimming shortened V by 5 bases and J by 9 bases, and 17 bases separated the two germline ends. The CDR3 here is CAISLRPDEAEQFF. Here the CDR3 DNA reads TGTGCCATCAGTCTGCGCCCTGATGAGGCTGAGCAGTTCTTC.

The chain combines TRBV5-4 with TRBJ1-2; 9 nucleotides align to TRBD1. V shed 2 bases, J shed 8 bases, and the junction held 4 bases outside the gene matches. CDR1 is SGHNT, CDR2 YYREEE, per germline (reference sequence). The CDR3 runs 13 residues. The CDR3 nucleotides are TGTGCCAGCAGCTTAGGACAGGGGCAAGGCTACACCTTC. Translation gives CASSLGQGQGYTF. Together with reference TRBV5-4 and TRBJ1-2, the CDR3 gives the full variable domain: ETGVTQSPTHLIKTRGQQVTLRCSSQSGHNTVSWYQQALGQGPQFIFQYYREEENGRGNFPPRFSGLQFPNYSSELNVNALELDDSALYLCASSLGQGQGYTFGSGTRLTVV.

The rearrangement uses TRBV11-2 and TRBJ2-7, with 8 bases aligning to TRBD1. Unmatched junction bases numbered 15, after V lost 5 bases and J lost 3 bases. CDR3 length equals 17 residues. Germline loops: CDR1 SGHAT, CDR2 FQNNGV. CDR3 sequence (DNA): TGTGCCAGCAGCCGAAGGGGCGGGACAGGTAGATTCTACGAGCAGTACTTC. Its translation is CASSRRGGTGRFYEQYF.